This T cell receptor (beta chain) was found in a study of T-cell reconstitution after alpha-beta-depleted transplantation in children. Trimming shortened V by 4 bases and J by 8 bases, and 9 bases separated the two germline ends. The CDR3 has 12 residues. Per germline, CDR1 SEHNR and CDR2 FQNEAQ (reference sequence). Using unique molecular identifiers, the investigators prepared the TCRbeta library. TCRdb reprocessed the PCR reads via MiXCR and lists one record per CDR3 protein. The table includes around 500,000 distinct CDR3 sequences, about 12% detected once. This chain links TRBV7-9 with TRBJ1-5; D not resolved. The origin of this receptor is a human donor who donated a stem cell graft to a child with combined immunodeficiency. The specimen comprised PBMCs from the stem cell graft donor, sampled from the stem cell graft. CDR3 residues: CASSSLSKPQHF. The CDR3 bases are TGTGCCAGCAGCTCACTCTCGAAGCCCCAGCATTTT.